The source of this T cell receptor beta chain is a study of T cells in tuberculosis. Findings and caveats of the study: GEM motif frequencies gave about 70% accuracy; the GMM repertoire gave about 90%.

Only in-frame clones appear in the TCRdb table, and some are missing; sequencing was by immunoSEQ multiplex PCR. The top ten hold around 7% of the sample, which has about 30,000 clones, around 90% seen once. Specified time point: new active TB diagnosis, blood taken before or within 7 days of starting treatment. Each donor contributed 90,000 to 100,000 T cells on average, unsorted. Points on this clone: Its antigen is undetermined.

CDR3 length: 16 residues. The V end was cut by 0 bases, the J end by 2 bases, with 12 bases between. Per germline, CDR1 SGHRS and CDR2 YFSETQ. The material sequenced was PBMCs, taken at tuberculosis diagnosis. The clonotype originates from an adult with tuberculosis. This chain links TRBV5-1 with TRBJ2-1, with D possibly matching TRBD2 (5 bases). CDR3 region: CASSLDSGLAYNEQFF. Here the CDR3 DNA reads TGCGCCAGCAGCTTGGATTCAGGACTGGCCTACAATGAGCAGTTCTTC.